This T cell receptor beta chain comes out of a study of blood T cell repertoires in COVID-19 (dated by TCRdb to 2018 to 2020). A note on the overall study: Samples covering the acute and convalescent phases of COVID-19 were provided by collaborators in the United States, Italy and Spain. The dataset comprised deeply sampled blood TCRbeta repertoires from subjects exposed to, actively infected with, or recovered from COVID-19. A freely available public database, intended as a resource for researchers studying the immune response to SARS-CoV-2, is where the repertoires were released. Where available, HLA class I and class II types were obtained from metadata supplied by the sample provider rather than from assay-based typing. Sample metadata almost always included a de-identified subject ID, COVID-19 status, age in years and sex. The samples were drawn from the first 160 participants of the ongoing ImmuneRACE study and from 1,254 subjects provided by 6 global collaborators. The material from the prospective study consisted of cDNA or gDNA derived from T cells, B-cell-depleted T cells, or PBMCs.

Turning to this clone: This clone's antigen is unknown. No much larger clonotype is one base removed from it; base qualities were not supplied.

Each collaborating institution followed its own protocols to collect whole blood in K2EDTA tubes. For TCRbeta analysis, collaborators shipped samples in one of three forms: frozen whole blood, isolated PBMCs, or DNA extracted from either of those sample types. Based on the germline V gene, the CDR1 and CDR2 sequences are MNHEY and SVGAGI. The CDR3, cysteine through phenylalanine, is 14 amino acids long. The sequence is cut down to CDR3 DNA, 42 bases in frame from base 1. The germline V end is reduced by 6 bases and the J end by 1 base; junction bases left unmatched: 3. Overall results and qualifications from the work: Clinical and demographic metadata were provided uncurated, with the amount varying by source and participant.

The immunoSEQ Assay, a bias-controlled multiplex PCR, was used to amplify TCRbeta CDR3 regions from genomic DNA. Per the authors' processing: Nucleated cell counts per sample were estimated from amplification of reference gene primers within the assay. Sequence reads were collapsed and filtered to measure the absolute abundance of every unique TCRbeta CDR3 rearrangement. For each sample, productive Simpson clonality was calculated by taking the square root of Simpson's diversity index across productive rearrangements. This immuneACCESS table, as held by TCRdb, lists in-frame sequences with V and J called but not all clones. Of the missing ones, under half trace to an unresolved V gene in checked studies; the others have no known cause. The DNA was the basis for D and trimming; V, J and clone size are from that table. Here the sample has 200,000 to 300,000 clones; approximately 80% occur a single time. The ten largest clones add up to 5.5% to 8% of the sample.

This receptor was taken from a woman aged 55-75 years with active or convalescent COVID-19. The sample consisted of peripheral blood. This chain joins TRBV6-5 to TRBJ2-3; 8 bases in the junction line up with TRBD1. The DNA sequence follows: TGTGCCAGCAGCAGGGGGCGAGGCACAGATACGCAGTATTTT. This translates into CASSRGRGTDTQYF.